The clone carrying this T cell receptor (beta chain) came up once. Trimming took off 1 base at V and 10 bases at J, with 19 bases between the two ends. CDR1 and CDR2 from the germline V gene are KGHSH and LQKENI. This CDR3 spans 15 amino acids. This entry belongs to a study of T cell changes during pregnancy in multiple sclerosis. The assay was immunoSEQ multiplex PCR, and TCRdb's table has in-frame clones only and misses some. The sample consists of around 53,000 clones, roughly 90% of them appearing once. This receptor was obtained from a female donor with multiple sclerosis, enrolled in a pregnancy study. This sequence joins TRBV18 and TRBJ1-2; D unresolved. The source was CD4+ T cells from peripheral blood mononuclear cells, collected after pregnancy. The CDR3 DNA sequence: TGTGCCAGCTCACCACGAGGGCCGGGAGAATTCGACTACACCTTC. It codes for CASSPRGPGEFDYTF.